These T cell receptor beta chains were read from a single sample in a study of T-cell memory formation after mild COVID-19. Via MiXCR, TCRdb re-called the 5' RACE reads, giving one row per CDR3 protein. The sample contains roughly 250,000 distinct CDR3 sequences, around 17% of which appear only once. Sample: PBMCs or a T cell subset sorted from them (not recorded which). The receptors originated from a man aged 18-30 years who had mild COVID-19 (a few samples of this study predate the infection). Cell type and time point are not known. The CDR3 runs from the conserved cysteine through the conserved F or W. The D gene is left open where the match is weak. Some rows have no size entry. The others give once, few or many, or a class for an expanded clone.

size	V	D	J	CDR3	DNA
-	TRBV7-2	-	TRBJ2-5	CASSSGVSRGETQYF	TGTGCCAGCAGCTCTGGGGTGAGCAGGGGAGAGACCCAGTACTTC
-	TRBV9	-	TRBJ2-6	CASGGNSGANVLTF	TGTGCCAGCGGGGGTAACTCTGGGGCCAACGTCCTGACTTTC
few	TRBV6-5	TRBD2	TRBJ2-2	CASSYGRGKNTGELFF	TGTGCCAGCAGTTATGGGCGGGGGAAAAACACCGGGGAGCTGTTTTTT
-	TRBV19	-	TRBJ1-1	CASSIFYRVETEAFF	TGTGCCAGTAGTATATTTTACAGGGTGGAAACTGAAGCTTTCTTT
few	TRBV10-3	-	TRBJ2-5	CAIRETWGQETQYF	TGTGCCATAAGAGAGACATGGGGGCAAGAGACCCAGTACTTC
few	TRBV6-2/TRBV6-3	-	TRBJ2-4	CASSYSGLAKNIQYF	TGTGCCAGCAGTTACTCAGGATTAGCCAAAAACATTCAGTACTTC
-	TRBV7-2	TRBD1	TRBJ2-7	CASSRQGGEQYF	TGTGCCAGCAGCAGACAGGGGGGAGAGCAGTACTTC
-	TRBV6-5	-	TRBJ1-2	CASSATGLRYGYTF	TGTGCCAGCAGTGCCACAGGGTTGCGGTATGGCTACACCTTC
-	TRBV4-1	TRBD1	TRBJ1-1	CASSQDQGQGWGTEAFF	TGCGCCAGCAGCCAAGATCAGGGACAGGGGTGGGGGACTGAAGCTTTCTTT
-	TRBV28	-	TRBJ2-7	CASSPPGHSYEQYF	TGTGCCAGCAGTCCCCCGGGACACTCCTACGAGCAGTACTTC
-	TRBV6-5	-	TRBJ1-6	CASSYHQGPPLHF	TGTGCCAGCAGTTACCATCAGGGGCCACCCCTCCACTTT
-	TRBV29-1	-	TRBJ2-5	CSVPTPQETQYF	TGCAGCGTCCCCACCCCCCAAGAGACCCAGTACTTC
few	TRBV27	TRBD2	TRBJ2-7	CASAGGPYEQYF	TGTGCCTCGGCGGGGGGGCCCTACGAGCAGTACTTC
few	TRBV4-3	-	TRBJ2-7	CASSQTGLSYEQYF	TGCGCCAGCAGCCAAACAGGGCTCTCCTACGAGCAGTACTTC
few	TRBV6-1	TRBD1	TRBJ1-2	CASSAQSGQGHGYTF	TGTGCCAGCAGTGCCCAGTCCGGACAGGGCCATGGCTACACCTTC
many	TRBV6-6	-	TRBJ1-6	CASSTTGISPLHF	TGTGCCAGCAGTACGACAGGTATCTCACCCCTCCACTTT
-	TRBV11-3	TRBD1	TRBJ2-1	CASSDRGNEQFF	TGTGCCAGCAGTGACAGGGGAAATGAGCAGTTCTTC
few	TRBV6-1	-	TRBJ2-1	CASTMGNEQFF	TGTGCCAGCACCATGGGCAATGAGCAGTTCTTC
few	TRBV28	-	TRBJ1-2	CASSFGDQGGYTF	TGTGCCAGCAGTTTCGGGGACCAGGGTGGCTACACCTTC
-	TRBV18	-	TRBJ1-4	CASVGQINEKLFF	TGTGCCAGTGTCGGACAGATTAATGAAAAACTGTTTTTT
few	TRBV4-2	TRBD2	TRBJ2-5	CASSQVNRGVFEETQYF	TGTGCCAGCAGCCAAGTCAACCGGGGGGTGTTTGAAGAGACCCAGTACTTC
-	TRBV6-6	-	TRBJ1-1	CASSSSGAIYAFF	TGTGCCAGCAGTTCCTCAGGGGCGATTTATGCTTTCTTT
-	TRBV20-1	-	TRBJ2-5	CSARGPPGGSRETQYF	TGCAGTGCTAGAGGTCCGCCCGGGGGTTCGAGGGAGACCCAGTACTTC
-	TRBV7-2	-	TRBJ1-1	CASSSDWNTEAFF	TGTGCCAGCAGCTCCGACTGGAACACTGAAGCTTTCTTT
few	TRBV12-3/TRBV12-4	TRBD1	TRBJ2-1	CASSLLPGQGRNEQFF	TGTGCCAGCAGTCTACTTCCGGGACAGGGGCGCAATGAGCAGTTCTTC